Below, 8 T cell receptor beta chains from the same sample are listed, as sequenced in a study of blood T cells in healthy people across ages. The second PCR ran roughly 7 to 12 cycles with a sample-barcoded 5' primer and J-beta primers. TCRdb ran MiXCR on the 5' RACE reads and lists one entry per CDR3 protein. The sample shows 1.5 million to 2 million distinct CDR3 sequences, approximately 30% of them seen only once. The sequenced sample was blood. The receptors were gathered from a woman aged 30 to 39 in good health.

This clonotype showed up just a few times. The chain carries TRBV18 and TRBJ1-2, with 10 bases fitting TRBD1. J gave up 6 bases and V 2 bases, and 3 bases lay outside the gene matches. The CDR3 is 14 amino acids. Per the germline V gene, CDR1 is KGHSH and CDR2 is LQKENI. As DNA, the CDR3 is TGTGCCAGCTCACCAGTGGACAGGGGGAATGGCTACACCTTC. Its translation is CASSPVDRGNGYTF.

This sequence joins TRBV7-7 and TRBJ2-1, with D perhaps TRBD2 (5 bases). Trimming took off 1 base at V and 8 bases at J, with 9 bases between the two ends. This CDR3 has 13 amino acids. Per the germline V gene, CDR1 is SSHAT and CDR2 is FNYEAQ (reference sequence). CDR3 nucleotide sequence: TGTGCCAGCAGCTTAGAGACTACCCATGAGCAGTTCTTC. Protein sequence: CASSLETTHEQFF.

To note about this clonotype: This may be a read error: a much more frequent sequence differs by one nucleotide. The V call is TRBV2, the J call TRBJ2-7, with 9 bases fitting TRBD1. CDR3 length: 14 amino acids. The germline V gene encodes CDR1 SNHLY and CDR2 FYNNEI. V dropped 6 bases and J dropped 7; count of bases not matched to a gene: 10. CDR3 amino acids: CASRPSGTGLEQYF. The DNA of the CDR3 is TGTGCCAGCAGACCTTCAGGGACAGGGTTAGAGCAGTACTTC.

This clonotype was counted once. The rearrangement links TRBV5-1 to TRBJ2-1, with D hard to call. V dropped 0 bases and J dropped 8 bases, with 18 bases sitting between them. The length of the CDR3 is 16 residues. Germline V gene lookup returns CDR1 SGHRS and CDR2 YFSETQ. Written as DNA, the CDR3 is TGCGCCAGCAGCTTGGCCATAGAGCGATCCAGCGATGAGCAGTTCTTC. Protein sequence: CASSLAIERSSDEQFF.

Concerning this clonotype: The junction does not match germline at one end; this may be a read error. The rearrangement joins TRBV28 to TRBJ2-1; TRBD2 matches 10 bases. CDR3 length: 16 amino acids. CDR1 and CDR2 from the germline V gene are MDHEN and SYDVKM. The CDR3, as DNA: TGTGCCAGCAGTCTGTTTACTAGCGGGACGCACAATGAGCAGCTCTTC. Its translation is CASSLFTSGTHNEQLF.

The V gene is TRBV29-1, the J gene TRBJ2-7, with a possible D match to TRBD1 (7 bases). The CDR3 length is 13 residues. V dropped 4 bases and J dropped 5 bases, with 15 bases sitting between them. The germline V gene has CDR1 SQVTM and CDR2 ANQGSEA. CDR3 sequence reads: CSVGRDSRDEQYF. The CDR3 DNA sequence: TGCAGCGTTGGGCGGGACAGTCGGGACGAGCAGTACTTC.

This clonotype turned up a few times. The chain recombines TRBV29-1 with TRBJ1-2, with D possibly TRBD1 on 5 matching bases. Germline CDR1 is SQVTM and CDR2 is ANQGSEA. Trimming left V 7 bases short and J 7 bases short, with 22 bases between. This CDR3 is built from 14 residues. The CDR3 protein is CSAEGTGQGGGYTF. The DNA of the CDR3 is TGCAGCGCTGAGGGGACGGGCCAGGGAGGTGGCTACACCTTC.

The chain combines TRBV29-1 with TRBJ1-2; no reliable D call. Germline V CDR1 and CDR2: SQVTM, ANQGSEA. Trimming pared 3 bases from V and 6 bases from J, leaving 5 bases between. This CDR3 contains 10 residues. CDR3 loop: CSVDPHGYTF. The CDR3 DNA reads TGCAGCGTTGACCCCCATGGCTACACCTTC. Full variable domain (outside the CDR3, taken from reference TRBV29-1 and TRBJ1-2): SAVISQKPSRDICQRGTSLTIQCQVDSQVTMMFWYRQQPGQSLTLIATANQGSEATYESGFVIDKFPISRPNLTFSTLTVSNMSPEDSSIYLCSVDPHGYTFGSGTRLTVV.